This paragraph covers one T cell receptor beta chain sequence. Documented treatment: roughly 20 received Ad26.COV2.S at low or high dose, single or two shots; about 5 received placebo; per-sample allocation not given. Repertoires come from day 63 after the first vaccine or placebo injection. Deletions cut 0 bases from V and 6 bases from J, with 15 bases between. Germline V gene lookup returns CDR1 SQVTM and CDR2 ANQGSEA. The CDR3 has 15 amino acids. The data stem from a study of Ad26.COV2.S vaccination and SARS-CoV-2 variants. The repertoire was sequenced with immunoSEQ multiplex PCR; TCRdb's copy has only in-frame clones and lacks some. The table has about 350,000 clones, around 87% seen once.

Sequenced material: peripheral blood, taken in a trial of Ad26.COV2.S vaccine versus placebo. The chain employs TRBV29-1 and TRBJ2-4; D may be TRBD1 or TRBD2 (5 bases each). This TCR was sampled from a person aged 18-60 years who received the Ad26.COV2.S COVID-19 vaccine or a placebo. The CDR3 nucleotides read TGCAGCGTTGAAGAGGACGGGCAGGGAGTAAACATTCAGTACTTC. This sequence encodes CSVEEDGQGVNIQYF.